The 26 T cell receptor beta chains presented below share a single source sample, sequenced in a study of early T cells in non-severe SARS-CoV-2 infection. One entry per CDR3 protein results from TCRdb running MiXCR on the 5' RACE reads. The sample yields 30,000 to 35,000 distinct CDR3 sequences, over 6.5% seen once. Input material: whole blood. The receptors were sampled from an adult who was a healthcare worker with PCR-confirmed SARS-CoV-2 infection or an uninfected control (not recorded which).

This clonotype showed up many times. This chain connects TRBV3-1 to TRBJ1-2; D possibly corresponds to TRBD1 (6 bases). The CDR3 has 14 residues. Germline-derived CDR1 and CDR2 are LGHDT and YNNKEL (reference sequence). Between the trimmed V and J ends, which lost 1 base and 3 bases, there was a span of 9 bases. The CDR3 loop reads CASSQAQGHYGYTF. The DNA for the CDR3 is TGTGCCAGCAGCCAAGCACAGGGTCACTATGGCTACACCTTC.

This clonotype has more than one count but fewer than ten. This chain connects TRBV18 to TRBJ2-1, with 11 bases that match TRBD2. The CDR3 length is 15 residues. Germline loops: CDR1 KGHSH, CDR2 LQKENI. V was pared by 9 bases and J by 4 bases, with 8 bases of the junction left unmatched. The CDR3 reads CASTSGRALYNEQFF. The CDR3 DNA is TGTGCCAGTACTAGCGGGAGAGCCTTATACAATGAGCAGTTCTTC.

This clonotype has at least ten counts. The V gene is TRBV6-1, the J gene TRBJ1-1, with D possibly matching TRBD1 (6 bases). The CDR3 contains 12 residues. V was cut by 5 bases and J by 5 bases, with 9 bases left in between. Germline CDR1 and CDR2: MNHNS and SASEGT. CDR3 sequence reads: CASSYRETEAFF. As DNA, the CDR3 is TGTGCCAGCAGTTACAGGGAGACTGAAGCTTTCTTT.

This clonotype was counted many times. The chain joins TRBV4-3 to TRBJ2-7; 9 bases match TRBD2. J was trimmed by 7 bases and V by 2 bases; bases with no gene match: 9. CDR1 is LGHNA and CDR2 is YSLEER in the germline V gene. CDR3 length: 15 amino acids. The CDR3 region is CASSQRASGAGEQYF. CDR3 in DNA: TGCGCCAGCAGCCAACGGGCTAGCGGGGCCGGAGAGCAGTACTTC.

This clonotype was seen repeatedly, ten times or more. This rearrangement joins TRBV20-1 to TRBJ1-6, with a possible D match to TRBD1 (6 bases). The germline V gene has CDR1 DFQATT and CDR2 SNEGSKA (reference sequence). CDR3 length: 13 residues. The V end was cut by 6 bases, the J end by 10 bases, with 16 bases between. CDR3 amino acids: CSAVGGGESPLHF. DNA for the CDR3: TGCAGTGCAGTAGGAGGGGGTGAATCACCCCTCCACTTT.

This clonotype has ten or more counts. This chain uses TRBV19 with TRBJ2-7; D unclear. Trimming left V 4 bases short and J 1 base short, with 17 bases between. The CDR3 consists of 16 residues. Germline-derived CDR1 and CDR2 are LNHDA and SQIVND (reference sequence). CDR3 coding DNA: TGTGCCAGTAGTACCTCCGGAAAGACATATTCCTACGAGCAGTACTTC. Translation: CASSTSGKTYSYEQYF. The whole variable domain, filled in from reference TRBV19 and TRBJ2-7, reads DGGITQSPKYLFRKEGQNVTLSCEQNLNHDAMYWYRQDPGQGLRLIYYSQIVNDFQKGDIAEGYSVSREKKESFPLTVTSAQKNPTAFYLCASSTSGKTYSYEQYFGPGTRLTVT.

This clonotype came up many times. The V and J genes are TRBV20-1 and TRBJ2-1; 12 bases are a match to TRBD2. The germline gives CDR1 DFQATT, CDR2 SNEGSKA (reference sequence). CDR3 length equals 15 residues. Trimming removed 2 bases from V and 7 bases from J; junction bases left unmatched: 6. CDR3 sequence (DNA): TGCAGTGCTAGACGGACTAGCGGGAACCGGAATGAGCAGTTCTTC. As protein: CSARRTSGNRNEQFF.

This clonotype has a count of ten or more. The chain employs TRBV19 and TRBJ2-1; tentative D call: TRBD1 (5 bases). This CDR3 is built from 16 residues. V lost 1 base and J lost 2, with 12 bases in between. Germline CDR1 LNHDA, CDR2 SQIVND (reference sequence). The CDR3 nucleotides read TGTGCCAGTAGTATAGGCAGGGCCCTCACCTACAATGAGCAGTTCTTC. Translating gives CASSIGRALTYNEQFF.

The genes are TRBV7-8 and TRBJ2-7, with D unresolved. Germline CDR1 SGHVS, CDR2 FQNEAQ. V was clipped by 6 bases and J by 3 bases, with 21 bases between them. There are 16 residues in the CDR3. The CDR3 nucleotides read TGTGCCAGCAGTATTCCCCAGCGCAATACGGACTACGAGCAGTACTTC. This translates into CASSIPQRNTDYEQYF.

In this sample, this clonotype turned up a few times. CDR3 DNA: TGTGCCAGCAGTTACTTTGGACTAGCGGGGGTCCATCTCTACGAGCAGTACTTC. This sequence encodes CASSYFGLAGVHLYEQYF. The chain joins TRBV6-6 to TRBJ2-7; TRBD2 agrees at 13 bases. J lost 3 bases, V lost 1 base, and 9 bases had no gene match. The CDR3 length is 18 residues. Germline V gene data show CDR1 as MNHNY and CDR2 as SVGAGI (reference sequence).

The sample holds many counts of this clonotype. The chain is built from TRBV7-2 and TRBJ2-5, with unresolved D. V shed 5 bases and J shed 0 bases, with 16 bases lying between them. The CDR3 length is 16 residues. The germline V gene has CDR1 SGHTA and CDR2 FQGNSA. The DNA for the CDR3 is TGTGCCAGCAGCCCCGTCGGCGGATTAAACCAAGAGACCCAGTACTTC. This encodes CASSPVGGLNQETQYF.

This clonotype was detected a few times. The CDR3, as DNA: TGTGCCAGCAGCATTAGCGGACCAGGGTCTAGCACAGATACGCAGTATTTT. Its protein product is CASSISGPGSSTDTQYF. V is TRBV7-9 and J is TRBJ2-3, with D tentatively TRBD2 (6 bases). From germline, CDR1 is SEHNR and CDR2 FQNEAQ (reference sequence). V lost 5 bases and J 0 bases, leaving 18 bases between the germline ends. The CDR3 sequence is 17 residues long.

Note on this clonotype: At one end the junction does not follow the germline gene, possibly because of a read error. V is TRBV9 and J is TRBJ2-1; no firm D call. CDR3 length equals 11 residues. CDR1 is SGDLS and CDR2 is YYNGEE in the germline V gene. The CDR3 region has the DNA TGTGCCAGCAGCGGGGCCTATGAGCAGTGCTTC. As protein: CASSGAYEQCF.

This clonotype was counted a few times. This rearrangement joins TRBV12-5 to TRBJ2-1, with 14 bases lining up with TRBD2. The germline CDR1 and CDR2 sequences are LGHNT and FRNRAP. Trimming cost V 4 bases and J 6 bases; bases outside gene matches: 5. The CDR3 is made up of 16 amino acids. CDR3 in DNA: TGTGCTAGTGGTTGGGGGACTAGCGGGAGTGGCAATGAGCAGTTCTTC. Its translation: CASGWGTSGSGNEQFF.

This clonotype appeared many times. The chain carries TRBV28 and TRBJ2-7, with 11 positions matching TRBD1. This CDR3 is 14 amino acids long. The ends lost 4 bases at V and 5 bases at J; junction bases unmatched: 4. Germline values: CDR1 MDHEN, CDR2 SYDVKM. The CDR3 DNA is TGTGCCAGCAGTTACGGGACAGGGGGTCACGAGCAGTACTTC. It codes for CASSYGTGGHEQYF.

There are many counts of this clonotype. Here the CDR3 reads CASRRQAVYNSPLHF. CDR3 nucleotide sequence: TGTGCCAGCCGTCGACAGGCGGTCTATAATTCACCCCTCCACTTT. The chain couples TRBV2 to TRBJ1-6; possible D gene TRBD1, 6 bases. Per germline, CDR1 SNHLY and CDR2 FYNNEI. The V gene lost 8 bases and the J gene lost 3 bases, with 14 bases spanning the gap. The CDR3 runs 15 residues.

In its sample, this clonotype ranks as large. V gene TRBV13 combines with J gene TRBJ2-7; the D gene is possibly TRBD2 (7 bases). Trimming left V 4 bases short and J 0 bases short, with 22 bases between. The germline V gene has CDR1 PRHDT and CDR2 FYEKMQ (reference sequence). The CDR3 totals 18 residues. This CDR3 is CASSSKGGEDSYSYEQYF. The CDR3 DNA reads TGTGCCAGCAGCTCAAAAGGGGGGGAGGACAGCTACTCCTACGAGCAGTACTTC.

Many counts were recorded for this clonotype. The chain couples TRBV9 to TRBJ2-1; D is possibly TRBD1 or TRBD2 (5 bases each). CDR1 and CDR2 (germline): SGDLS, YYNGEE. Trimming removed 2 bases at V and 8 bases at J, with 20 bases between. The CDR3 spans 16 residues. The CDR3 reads CASSVDGWDRRDEQFF. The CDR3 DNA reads TGTGCCAGCAGCGTTGATGGCTGGGACCGTCGAGATGAGCAGTTCTTC.

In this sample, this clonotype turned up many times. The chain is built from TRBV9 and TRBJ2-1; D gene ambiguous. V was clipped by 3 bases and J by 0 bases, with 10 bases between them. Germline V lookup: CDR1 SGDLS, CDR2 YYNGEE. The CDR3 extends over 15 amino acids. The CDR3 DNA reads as TGTGCCAGCAGCGGGTCAGTAAGCTCCTACAATGAGCAGTTCTTC. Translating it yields CASSGSVSSYNEQFF.

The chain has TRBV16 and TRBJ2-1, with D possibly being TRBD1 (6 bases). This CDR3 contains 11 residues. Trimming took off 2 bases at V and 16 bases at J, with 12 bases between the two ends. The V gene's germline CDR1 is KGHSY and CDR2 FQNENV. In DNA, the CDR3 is TGTGCCAGCAGCCAAGACAGGCTACCTTTCTTC. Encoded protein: CASSQDRLPFF.

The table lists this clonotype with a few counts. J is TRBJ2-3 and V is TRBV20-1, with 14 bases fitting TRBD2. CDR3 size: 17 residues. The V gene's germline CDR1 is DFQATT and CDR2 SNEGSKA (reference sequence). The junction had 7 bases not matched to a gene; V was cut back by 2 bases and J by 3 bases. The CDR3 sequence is CSARRLAGGPVTDTQYF. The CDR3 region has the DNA TGCAGTGCTAGAAGACTAGCGGGAGGGCCCGTGACAGATACGCAGTATTTT.

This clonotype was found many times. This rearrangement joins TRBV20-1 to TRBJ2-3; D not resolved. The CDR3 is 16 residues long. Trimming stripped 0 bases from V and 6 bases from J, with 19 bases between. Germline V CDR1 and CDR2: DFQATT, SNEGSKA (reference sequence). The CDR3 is CSARDPSAVLGDTQYF. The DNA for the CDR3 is TGCAGTGCTAGAGATCCCTCCGCTGTTTTGGGCGATACGCAGTATTTT.

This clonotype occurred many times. CDR3 region: CASKLRGSSYNEQFF. The CDR3 DNA reads TGTGCCAGCAAACTGCGTGGCAGCTCCTACAATGAGCAGTTCTTC. This chain joins TRBV27 and TRBJ2-1; D not resolved. V was pared by 7 bases and J by 0 bases, with 13 bases between. The germline V gene has CDR1 MNHEY and CDR2 SMNVEV (reference sequence). The CDR3 runs to 15 residues.

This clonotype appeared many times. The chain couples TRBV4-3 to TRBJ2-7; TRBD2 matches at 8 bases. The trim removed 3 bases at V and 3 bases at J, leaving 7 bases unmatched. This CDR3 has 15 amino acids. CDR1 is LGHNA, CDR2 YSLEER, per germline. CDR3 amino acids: CASSQGVSGIYEQYF. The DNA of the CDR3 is TGCGCCAGCAGCCAGGGTGTTAGCGGGATCTACGAGCAGTACTTC.

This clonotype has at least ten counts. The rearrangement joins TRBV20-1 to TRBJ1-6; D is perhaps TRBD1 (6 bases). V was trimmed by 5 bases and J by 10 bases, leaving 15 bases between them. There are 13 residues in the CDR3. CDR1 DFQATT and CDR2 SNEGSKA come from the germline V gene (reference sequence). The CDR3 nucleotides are TGCAGTGCTGGAACAGGGTCGGGGTCACCCCTCCACTTT. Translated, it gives CSAGTGSGSPLHF.

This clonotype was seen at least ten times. The CDR3 region is CASSLSLALHNEQFF. The CDR3 nucleotides are TGCGCCAGCAGCTTGTCACTAGCACTTCACAATGAGCAGTTCTTC. The V and J genes are TRBV5-1 and TRBJ2-1; possible D gene TRBD2, 6 bases. Looked up from germline, CDR1 is SGHRS and CDR2 is YFSETQ. Trimming cost V 1 base and J 5 bases, with 13 bases left between them. The CDR3 runs to 15 residues.